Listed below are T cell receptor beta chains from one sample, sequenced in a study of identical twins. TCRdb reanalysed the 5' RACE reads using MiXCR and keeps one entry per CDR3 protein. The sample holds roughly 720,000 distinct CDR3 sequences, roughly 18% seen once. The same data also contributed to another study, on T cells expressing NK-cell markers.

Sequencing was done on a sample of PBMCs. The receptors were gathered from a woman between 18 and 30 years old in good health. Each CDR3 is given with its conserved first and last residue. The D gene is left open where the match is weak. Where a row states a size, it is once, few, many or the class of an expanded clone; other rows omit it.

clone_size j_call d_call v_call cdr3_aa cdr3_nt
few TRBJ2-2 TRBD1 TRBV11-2 CASSSTGGLHGELFF TGTGCCAGCAGCTCGACAGGGGGGTTACACGGGGAGCTGTTTTTT
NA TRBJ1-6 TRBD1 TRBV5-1 CASSLGGQGTDYNSPLHF TGCGCCAGCAGCTTGGGGGGACAGGGGACCGACTATAATTCACCCCTCCACTTT
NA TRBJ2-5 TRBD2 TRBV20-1 CSPTGGETQYF TGCAGTCCCACGGGGGGAGAGACCCAGTACTTC
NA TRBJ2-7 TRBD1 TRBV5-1 CASSNRTGGSEQYF TGCGCCAGCAGCAACCGGACAGGGGGTAGCGAGCAGTACTTC
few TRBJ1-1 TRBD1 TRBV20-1 CSAWTPRGTEAFF TGCAGTGCTTGGACACCCAGGGGGACTGAAGCTTTCTTT
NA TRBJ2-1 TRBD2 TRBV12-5 CASGLRTSGYNEQFF TGTGCTAGTGGTCTTAGGACTAGCGGGTACAATGAGCAGTTCTTC
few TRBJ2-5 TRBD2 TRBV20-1 CSASGRVGVETQYF TGCAGTGCTAGTGGGAGGGTTGGGGTAGAGACCCAGTACTTC
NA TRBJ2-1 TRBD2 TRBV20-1 CSAIRSGIYNEQFF TGCAGTGCAATTCGCAGCGGGATCTACAATGAGCAGTTCTTC
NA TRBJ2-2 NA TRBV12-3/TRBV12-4 CASSFLKVAGELFF TGTGCCAGCAGTTTCCTGAAAGTCGCCGGGGAGCTGTTTTTT
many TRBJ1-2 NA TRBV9 CASSPPQGPVGYTF TGTGCCAGCAGCCCACCCCAGGGGCCTGTGGGCTACACCTTC
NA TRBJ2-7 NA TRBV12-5 CASGLSYRAPYEHYF TGTGCTAGTGGTTTGTCGTACAGGGCCCCCTACGAGCACTACTTC
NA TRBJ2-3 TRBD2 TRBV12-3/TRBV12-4 CASSGLAGFTDTQYF TGTGCCAGCAGTGGTCTAGCGGGGTTCACAGATACGCAGTATTTT
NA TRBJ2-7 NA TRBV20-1 CSATIAHEQYF TGCAGTGCCACAATAGCCCACGAGCAGTACTTC
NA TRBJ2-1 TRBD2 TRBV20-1 CSATSGGVSYNEQFF TGCAGTGCTACTAGCGGGGGGGTATCATACAATGAGCAGTTCTTC
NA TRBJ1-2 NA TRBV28 CASSLGTRLHGYTF TGTGCCAGCAGTCTCGGGACCAGGCTCCATGGCTACACCTTC
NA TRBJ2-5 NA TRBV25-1 CASSHRRGVGETQYF TGTGCCAGCAGCCACAGGAGGGGGGTGGGGGAGACCCAGTACTTC
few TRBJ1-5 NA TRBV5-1 CASSLEAGSGQPQHF TGCGCCAGCAGCTTGGAGGCGGGCTCGGGTCAGCCCCAGCATTTT
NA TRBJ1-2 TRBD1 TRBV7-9 CASSSAGTGRGYTF TGTGCCAGCAGCTCGGCCGGGACAGGGCGAGGCTACACCTTC
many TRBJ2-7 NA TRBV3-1 CASQGGLAYEQYF TGTGCCAGCCAGGGGGGACTAGCCTACGAGCAGTACTTC
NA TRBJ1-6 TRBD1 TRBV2 CASSLGQGGTPLHF TGTGCCAGCAGTCTAGGACAGGGGGGGACACCCCTCCACTTT
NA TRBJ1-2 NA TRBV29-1 CSAGRETTYGYTF TGCAGCGCTGGGAGGGAGACTACTTATGGCTACACCTTC
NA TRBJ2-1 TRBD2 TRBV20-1 CSARVGLAGATYNEQFF TGCAGTGCTAGAGTGGGACTAGCGGGAGCTACCTACAATGAGCAGTTCTTC
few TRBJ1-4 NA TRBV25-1 CASSERGLGEKLFF TGTGCCAGCAGTGAACGGGGGTTAGGTGAAAAACTGTTTTTT
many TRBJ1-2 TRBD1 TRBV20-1 CSAGTGGGYGYTF TGCAGTGCTGGGACAGGGGGAGGCTATGGCTACACCTTC
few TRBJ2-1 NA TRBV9 CASSVLSRGVRTEQFF TGTGCCAGCAGCGTCCTAAGTAGGGGGGTACGAACTGAGCAGTTCTTC
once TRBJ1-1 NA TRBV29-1 CSAGRTSNTEAFF TGCAGCGCCGGGAGGACGTCGAACACTGAAGCTTTCTTT
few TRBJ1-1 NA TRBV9 CASSKGLSDTEAFF TGTGCCAGCAGCAAGGGACTCTCCGACACTGAAGCTTTCTTT
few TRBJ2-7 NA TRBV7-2 CASSAYPTVSYEQYF TGTGCCAGCAGCGCCTACCCCACGGTCTCCTACGAGCAGTACTTC
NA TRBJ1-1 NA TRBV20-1 CSASRRQGEAFF TGCAGTGCTAGTAGGAGGCAGGGTGAAGCTTTCTTT
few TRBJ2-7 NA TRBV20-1 CSARSVGSYEQYF TGCAGTGCTAGATCGGTGGGATCCTACGAGCAGTACTTC
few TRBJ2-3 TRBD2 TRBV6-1 CASKTRTSGTRTDTQYF TGTGCCAGCAAGACCCGGACTAGCGGGACCCGGACAGATACGCAGTATTTT
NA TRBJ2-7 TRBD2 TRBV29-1 CSVLAGVTYEQYF TGCAGCGTGCTAGCGGGAGTAACCTACGAGCAGTACTTC
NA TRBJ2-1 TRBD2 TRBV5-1 CASSPGLAGGPAEQFF TGCGCCAGCAGCCCGGGACTAGCGGGGGGGCCAGCAGAGCAGTTCTTC
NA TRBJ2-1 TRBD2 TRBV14 CASSPPSAAGVDEQFF TGTGCCAGCAGCCCCCCCTCCGCGGCGGGGGTTGATGAGCAGTTCTTC
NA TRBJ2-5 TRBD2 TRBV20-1 CSARPLAGALQETQYF TGCAGTGCTAGACCCCTAGCGGGAGCCCTCCAAGAGACCCAGTACTTC
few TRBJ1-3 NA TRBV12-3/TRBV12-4 CASSRATGNTIYF TGTGCCAGCAGTCGGGCGACTGGAAACACCATATATTTT
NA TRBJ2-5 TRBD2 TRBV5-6 CASSAWTSGNRRTKVETQYF TGTGCCAGCAGCGCTTGGACTAGCGGGAACCGGCGGACGAAGGTCGAGACCCAGTACTTC
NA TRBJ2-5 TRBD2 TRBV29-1 CSVERTSGIKETQYF TGCAGCGTTGAGAGGACTAGCGGGATTAAAGAGACCCAGTACTTC
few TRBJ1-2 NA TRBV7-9 CASSLVRGGEGSYTF TGTGCCAGCAGCTTAGTTCGGGGGGGAGAGGGAAGCTACACCTTC
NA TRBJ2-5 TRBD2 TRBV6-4 CASSDSKRLAGARYQETQYF TGTGCCAGCAGTGACTCTAAGAGACTAGCGGGGGCCCGGTACCAAGAGACCCAGTACTTC
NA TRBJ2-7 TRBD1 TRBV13 CASSTGQGPYEQYF TGTGCCAGCAGCACTGGACAGGGGCCCTACGAGCAGTACTTC
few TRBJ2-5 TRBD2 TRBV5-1 CASSLGSGGQETQYF TGCGCCAGCAGCTTGGGCAGCGGGGGGCAAGAGACCCAGTACTTC
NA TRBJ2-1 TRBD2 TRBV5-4 CASSLKRGRDEQFF TGTGCCAGCAGCTTGAAGCGGGGGAGGGATGAGCAGTTCTTC
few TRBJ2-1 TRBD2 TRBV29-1 CSVDVRGRANEQFF TGCAGCGTTGACGTTCGCGGGAGGGCCAATGAGCAGTTCTTC
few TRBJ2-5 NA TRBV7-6 CASSSLETATQYF TGTGCCAGCAGCTCTCTAGAAACGGCGACCCAGTACTTC
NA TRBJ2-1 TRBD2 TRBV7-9 CASSTWRGKSYNEQFF TGTGCCAGCAGCACGTGGCGGGGGAAGTCCTACAATGAGCAGTTCTTC